The 29 T cell receptor beta chains below come from one sample, sequenced in a study of graft-versus-host responses after intestinal transplantation. The table came from immunoSEQ multiplex PCR; TCRdb's copy has only in-frame clones and leaves some out. The profile covers some 13,000 clones, with 35% to 40% appearing a single time and 1.1% taken by the ten largest. This sample comprised alloreactive CD4+ T cells from a mixed lymphocyte reaction culture, obtained before intestinal transplant. Subset described: CFSE-low proliferating T cells sorted from roughly six-day pre-transplant mixed lymphocyte reaction (GvH or HvG direction). The source is a human patient who received an intestinal transplant.

The J gene is TRBJ2-1, the V gene TRBV10-3; 7 bases match TRBD2. Germline CDR1 ENHRY, CDR2 SYGVKD. This CDR3 region has 13 residues. Losses at the gene ends were 4 bases for V and 13 bases for J; bases not matched to a gene: 10. The CDR3 spells CAISGPLGGEQFF. Here the CDR3 DNA reads TGTGCCATCAGTGGGCCGTTGGGGGGGGAACAGTTCTTC.

The chain's CDR3 is CAWSVLDRDNYEQYF. CDR3 nucleotides: TGTGCCTGGAGTGTCCTAGACAGGGACAACTACGAGCAGTACTTC. The chain has TRBV30 and TRBJ2-7; the match to TRBD1 covers 7 bases. Germline assignment: CDR1 GTSNPN and CDR2 SVGIG (reference sequence). Losses at the gene ends were 0 bases for V and 3 bases for J; bases not matched to a gene: 8. This CDR3 region has 15 residues.

By share, this clone ranks as medium-sized. The chain carries TRBV6-5 and TRBJ2-7, with TRBD2 matching over 8 bases. The J segment lost 6 bases and the V segment lost 8 bases, leaving 3 bases of the junction unmatched. The CDR3 runs 11 residues. CDR1 is MNHEY, CDR2 SVGAGI, per germline. The CDR3 nucleotides are TGTGCCAGCGTTCTAGCGGGCGAGCAGTACTTC. Translated: CASVLAGEQYF.

The genes are TRBV5-1 and TRBJ2-5; 7 positions match TRBD2. The DNA matches TRBJ2-7 better at its end, which makes the J call doubtful. The CDR3 extends over 15 amino acids. Germline V CDR1 and CDR2: SGHRS, YFSETQ. Here the CDR3 DNA reads TGCGCCAGCAGCTTGGCAGCGGGGAGCTCCTACGAGCAGTACTTC. It encodes CASSLAAGSSYEQYF.

CDR3 protein: CASSLAIAGGIYNEQFF. CDR3 DNA: TGTGCCAGCAGCTTAGCCATAGCGGGGGGGATTTACAATGAGCAGTTCTTC. This chain links TRBV7-8 with TRBJ2-1; 11 bases align to TRBD2. Per the germline V gene, CDR1 is SGHVS and CDR2 is FQNEAQ. The CDR3 has 17 residues. After removal of 0 bases from V and 4 bases from J, the junction contained 5 bases not matched to a gene.

V usage is TRBV7-9 and J usage is TRBJ1-2; no clear D gene. Per the germline V gene, CDR1 is SEHNR and CDR2 is FQNEAQ (reference sequence). The CDR3 length is 15 residues. V dropped 4 bases and J dropped 1 base, with 13 bases sitting between them. DNA of the CDR3: TGTGCCAGCAGCTCTCTAAGCCCGGGTAACTATGGCTACACCTTC. It is translated as CASSSLSPGNYGYTF.

This chain joins TRBV11-3 and TRBJ1-1; TRBD1 aligns across 10 bases. The CDR3 extends over 13 amino acids. J lost 7 bases, V lost 7 bases, and 6 bases had no gene match. CDR1 SGHNT and CDR2 YENEEA come from the germline V gene. CDR3 in amino acids: CASNPGTGVEAFF. The DNA of the CDR3 is TGTGCCAGCAACCCCGGGACAGGGGTTGAAGCTTTCTTT.

This clone was found a few times. The V gene is TRBV11-2, the J gene TRBJ2-7; 10 bases are a match to TRBD1. With V trimmed by 3 bases and J by 3 bases, 2 bases remained unmatched. The CDR3 consists of 14 residues. Germline CDR1 SGHAT, CDR2 FQNNGV. The CDR3 DNA sequence: TGTGCCAGCAGCTTCGGACAGGGGGTCTACGAGCAGTACTTC. Encoded protein: CASSFGQGVYEQYF.

The chain links TRBV7-9 to TRBJ1-4; D is perhaps TRBD1 (6 bases). Germline V lookup: CDR1 SEHNR, CDR2 FQNEAQ (reference sequence). Deletions cut 5 bases from V and 8 bases from J, with 15 bases between. This CDR3 comprises 14 residues. CDR3 region: CASSAQGWGEKLFF. CDR3 nucleotide sequence: TGTGCCAGCAGCGCTCAGGGGTGGGGGGAAAAACTGTTTTTT.

By frequency in the sample, this clone is medium-sized (0.01 to 0.1%). The chain combines TRBV6-5 with TRBJ2-7; D is possibly TRBD1 (6 bases). CDR1 is MNHEY, CDR2 SVGAGI, per germline. Trimming left V 2 bases short and J 7 bases short, with 15 bases between. The CDR3 runs 14 residues. The CDR3 DNA follows: TGTGCCAGCAGTTACAACAGGGCGCTATTGGAGCAGTACTTC. Translation gives CASSYNRALLEQYF.

The genes are TRBV7-9 and TRBJ2-3; no firm D call. Trimming took 1 base from V and 4 from J, leaving 3 bases between them. The V gene's germline CDR1 is SEHNR and CDR2 FQNEAQ (reference sequence). CDR3 length: 12 amino acids. This chain's CDR3 is CASSLGPDTQYF. In DNA, the CDR3 is TGTGCCAGCAGCTTAGGGCCAGATACGCAGTATTTT.

V gene TRBV18 combines with J gene TRBJ1-1; maybe TRBD1 (6 bases). Germline V lookup: CDR1 KGHSH, CDR2 LQKENI. Trimming cost V 2 bases and J 0 bases, with 13 bases left between them. The CDR3 covers 16 residues. The CDR3 loop reads CASSPLQGMLNTEAFF. The CDR3 bases are TGTGCCAGCTCACCATTACAGGGTATGCTGAACACTGAAGCTTTCTTT. Full variable domain (outside the CDR3, taken from reference TRBV18 and TRBJ1-1): NAGVMQNPRHLVRRRGQEARLRCSPMKGHSHVYWYRQLPEEGLKFMVYLQKENIIDESGMPKERFSAEFPKEGPSILRIQQVVRGDSAAYFCASSPLQGMLNTEAFFGQGTRLTVV.

The chain employs TRBV6-5 and TRBJ1-6; D unresolved. Germline assignment: CDR1 MNHEY and CDR2 SVGAGI. This CDR3 comprises 12 residues. Trimming took 5 bases from V and 9 from J, leaving 8 bases between them. The CDR3 sequence: CASSTPGSPLHF. As DNA, the CDR3 is TGTGCCAGCAGTACGCCGGGTTCACCCCTCCACTTT.

The count of this clone is one. The chain couples TRBV7-2 to TRBJ2-1; TRBD1 matches at 10 bases. V was pared by 8 bases and J by 5 bases, with 12 bases of the junction left unmatched. The CDR3 consists of 16 residues. Germline V gene sequence: CDR1 SGHTA, CDR2 FQGNSA. The CDR3 sequence is CASAKLGQGKNNEQFF. Written as DNA, the CDR3 is TGTGCCAGCGCCAAGCTGGGACAGGGGAAAAACAATGAGCAGTTCTTC.

CDR3 residues: CAISEAANYGYTF. The CDR3 DNA follows: TGTGCCATCAGTGAGGCAGCTAACTATGGCTACACCTTC. The chain combines TRBV10-3 with TRBJ1-2; D not certain. CDR3 length: 13 residues. V was trimmed by 2 bases and J by 0 bases, leaving 4 bases between them. The germline CDR1 and CDR2 sequences are ENHRY and SYGVKD.

V usage is TRBV6-6 and J usage is TRBJ1-5; 7 nucleotides agree with TRBD1. The germline V gene encodes CDR1 MNHNY and CDR2 SVGAGI (reference sequence). The CDR3 sequence is 12 residues long. The trim removed 4 bases at V and 12 bases at J, leaving 6 bases unmatched. The CDR3 here is CASSSQGGLQHF. The CDR3 bases are TGTGCCAGCAGTTCCCAGGGGGGCCTCCAGCATTTT.

V is TRBV10-3 and J is TRBJ2-5, with no clear D. With 3 bases removed from V and 5 bases from J, the gap between germline ends came to 10 bases. The CDR3 runs to 13 residues. CDR1 and CDR2 (germline): ENHRY, SYGVKD. The CDR3 sequence: CAISDGRMETQYF. In DNA, the CDR3 is TGTGCCATCAGTGATGGGCGAATGGAGACCCAGTACTTC.

This clone was counted once. The chain has TRBV9 and TRBJ2-3, with 7 positions matching TRBD1. The junction had 14 bases not matched to a gene; V was cut back by 4 bases and J by 0 bases. The CDR3 covers 18 residues. The germline gives CDR1 SGDLS, CDR2 YYNGEE. CDR3 DNA: TGTGCCAGCAGCTTATACCCTGGGACAGCGACTAGCACAGATACGCAGTATTTT. Translating it yields CASSLYPGTATSTDTQYF.

This clone was found once. The J gene is TRBJ2-1, the V gene TRBV19; 10 positions match TRBD2. The CDR3 length is 16 residues. V was clipped by 3 bases and J by 3 bases; unmatched bases: 5. Germline CDR1 LNHDA, CDR2 SQIVND (reference sequence). The CDR3 reads CASSISGGASYNEQFF. CDR3 nucleotides: TGTGCCAGTAGTATCAGCGGGGGGGCAAGCTACAATGAGCAGTTCTTC.

This clone was seen a few times. V and J are TRBV18 and TRBJ1-3; D may be TRBD1 (5 bases). V was trimmed by 3 bases and J by 4 bases, leaving 13 bases between them. Per the germline V gene, CDR1 is KGHSH and CDR2 is LQKENI. The CDR3 has 15 amino acids. The CDR3 region has the DNA TGTGCCAGCTCACCGACGACAGTCCCCGGAAACACCATATATTTT. Residues: CASSPTTVPGNTIYF. Using reference TRBV18 and TRBJ1-3 for the parts outside the CDR3, the full variable domain is NAGVMQNPRHLVRRRGQEARLRCSPMKGHSHVYWYRQLPEEGLKFMVYLQKENIIDESGMPKERFSAEFPKEGPSILRIQQVVRGDSAAYFCASSPTTVPGNTIYFGEGSWLTVV.

This clone showed up just a few times. This chain links TRBV5-1 with TRBJ2-7, with unresolved D. V was trimmed by 2 bases and J by 4 bases, leaving 10 bases between them. The CDR3 consists of 13 residues. Germline loops: CDR1 SGHRS, CDR2 YFSETQ. The CDR3 nucleotides are TGCGCCAGCAGCTTTAGCCCATCGTACGAGCAGTACTTC. Its protein is CASSFSPSYEQYF. Filled out from reference TRBV5-1 and TRBJ2-7, the complete variable domain reads KAGVTQTPRYLIKTRGQQVTLSCSPISGHRSVSWYQQTPGQGLQFLFEYFSETQRNKGNFPGRFSGRQFSNSRSEMNVSTLELGDSALYLCASSFSPSYEQYFGPGTRLTVT.

This clone came up a few times. The chain recombines TRBV7-2 with TRBJ1-1; TRBD1 is a possible D gene (6 bases). Per the germline V gene, CDR1 is SGHTA and CDR2 is FQGNSA. The CDR3 runs to 15 residues. Trimming left V 0 bases short and J 1 base short, with 9 bases between. As DNA, the CDR3 is TGTGCCAGCAGCTTAGCAGGGGGTGGGAACACTGAAGCTTTCTTT. Amino acids: CASSLAGGGNTEAFF.

The DNA for the CDR3 is TGCGCCAGCAGCCAACAACCGGGACAGGGACTCTATGGCTACACCTTC. This encodes CASSQQPGQGLYGYTF. This sequence joins TRBV4-3 and TRBJ1-2, with 9 bases aligning to TRBD1. Trimming cost V 2 bases and J 4 bases; bases outside gene matches: 8. CDR3 length: 16 amino acids. In germline, CDR1 is LGHNA, CDR2 YSLEER.

CDR3 loop: CASRRLMNTEAFF. DNA for the CDR3: TGTGCCAGCAGGAGACTAATGAACACTGAAGCTTTCTTT. V gene TRBV6-5 combines with J gene TRBJ1-1; D gene unclear. The V end was cut by 6 bases, the J end by 0 bases, with 8 bases between. The V gene's germline CDR1 is MNHEY and CDR2 SVGAGI. The CDR3 length is 13 residues.

This clone showed up just a few times. J is TRBJ2-7 and V is TRBV6-5; TRBD2 might be the D (5 bases). The length of the CDR3 is 14 residues. CDR1 MNHEY and CDR2 SVGAGI come from the germline V gene. V gave up 0 bases and J gave up 1 base, with 7 bases separating them. The CDR3 DNA reads as TGTGCCAGCAGTTACTCGAGGGAATCCTACGAGCAGTACTTC. It translates to CASSYSRESYEQYF.

CDR3 region: CASSPRGGNYEQYF. DNA of the CDR3: TGTGCCAGCAGCCCAAGGGGGGGGAACTACGAGCAGTACTTC. The rearrangement uses TRBV7-2 and TRBJ2-7; a possible D gene is TRBD2 (7 bases). Between the trimmed V and J ends, which lost 5 bases and 3 bases, there was a span of 14 bases. This CDR3 spans 14 amino acids. The germline gives CDR1 SGHTA, CDR2 FQGNSA. The full variable domain, rest sourced from reference TRBV7-2 and TRBJ2-7, is GAGVSQSPSNKVTEKGKDVELRCDPISGHTALYWYRQSLGQGLEFLIYFQGNSAPDKSGLPSDRFSAERTGGSVSTLTIQRTQQEDSAVYLCASSPRGGNYEQYFGPGTRLTVT.

V usage is TRBV4-3 and J usage is TRBJ1-5, with TRBD1 matching 9 bases. The CDR3 totals 15 residues. The V segment lost 4 bases and the J segment 5 bases; nucleotides outside the gene matches: 6. CDR1 is LGHNA and CDR2 is YSLEER in the germline V gene. This CDR3 is CASSPGTGFHQPQHF. CDR3 nucleotide sequence: TGCGCCAGCAGCCCCGGGACAGGGTTCCATCAGCCCCAGCATTTT.

J is TRBJ1-2 and V is TRBV29-1; D call uncertain. Germline CDR1 and CDR2: SQVTM and ANQGSEA. This CDR3 region has 14 residues. V shed 7 bases and J shed 0 bases, with 15 bases lying between them. Here the CDR3 reads CSAPSGLANYGYTF. As DNA, the CDR3 is TGCAGCGCCCCATCAGGCTTAGCTAACTATGGCTACACCTTC.

This clone has more than one count but fewer than ten. This chain uses TRBV7-2 with TRBJ2-1, with 13 bases lining up with TRBD2. CDR3 length equals 17 residues. Germline assignment: CDR1 SGHTA and CDR2 FQGNSA. The junction had 11 bases not matched to a gene; V was cut back by 3 bases and J by 9 bases. The CDR3 loop is CASSFPTSGGNIGEQFF. DNA of the CDR3: TGTGCCAGCAGCTTCCCGACTAGCGGGGGGAACATTGGTGAGCAGTTCTTC.